One sample yielded the 6 T cell receptor beta chains listed below, sequenced in a study of blood T cells in healthy people across ages. Primed by a sample-barcoded 5' primer and a J-beta primer mix, a second PCR proceeded for about 6 to 12 cycles. Using its own MiXCR run on the 5' RACE reads, TCRdb lists one record per CDR3 protein. Of some 800,000 distinct CDR3 sequences listed, around two fifths were seen once; the top ten hold around 21%. Sequences were obtained from blood. The receptors come from a man between 60 and 70 years old in good health.

CDR3 region: CASGWGTGSTDTQYF. The CDR3 DNA is TGTGCTAGTGGTTGGGGGACAGGTAGCACAGATACGCAGTATTTT. V usage is TRBV12-5 and J usage is TRBJ2-3; 8 bases map to TRBD1. The V and J ends lost 4 bases and 0 bases, in that order; junction bases with no gene match: 3. The CDR3 has 15 amino acids. The germline V gene has CDR1 LGHNT and CDR2 FRNRAP.

This clonotype was detected only a few times. This chain uses TRBV6-2 or TRBV6-3 with TRBJ2-2; D possibly corresponds to TRBD1 (6 bases). Deletions cut 7 bases from V and 4 bases from J, with 16 bases between. This CDR3 region has 15 residues. CDR1 and CDR2 from the germline V gene are MNHEY and SVGEGT. The CDR3 protein is CASTLARGGTGELFF. In nucleotides, the CDR3 is TGTGCCAGCACCCTAGCAAGAGGGGGCACCGGGGAGCTGTTTTTT.

The V call is TRBV7-8, the J call TRBJ2-7; 9 bases fit TRBD1. CDR3 size: 17 residues. Looked up from germline, CDR1 is SGHVS and CDR2 is FQNEAQ. Trimming removed 5 bases from V and 4 bases from J; junction bases left unmatched: 15. The CDR3 DNA sequence: TGTGCCAGCAGCCCGGACCAGGACAGGGGTAAACTATACGAGCAGTACTTC. Protein product: CASSPDQDRGKLYEQYF.

As DNA, the CDR3 is TGTGCCAGCAGTTACGGACTAGCGGGGGGCAAGGTCGAGCAGTACTTC. Translation gives CASSYGLAGGKVEQYF. The chain couples TRBV6-2 or TRBV6-3 to TRBJ2-7; TRBD2 matches 14 bases. With V trimmed by 2 bases and J by 6 bases, 6 bases remained unmatched. The CDR3 has 16 amino acids. Germline V gene sequence: CDR1 MNHEY, CDR2 SVGEGT.

The gene calls are TRBV3-1 and TRBJ2-7; D unclear. V lost 0 bases to trimming and J lost 6 bases, with 15 bases between them. Germline V gene data show CDR1 as LGHDT and CDR2 as YNNKEL (reference sequence). The CDR3 extends over 15 amino acids. The CDR3 spells CASSQDVTGRCEQYF. CDR3 DNA sequence: TGTGCCAGCAGCCAAGATGTAACGGGCCGCTGCGAGCAGTACTTC.

The chain is built from TRBV9 and TRBJ2-3; no clear D gene. V lost 0 bases, J lost 0 bases, and 11 bases lay in between. This CDR3 is 16 amino acids long. Germline V lookup: CDR1 SGDLS, CDR2 YYNGEE. In nucleotides, the CDR3 is TGTGCCAGCAGCGTAGCCCCCGGGTCTAGCACAGATACGCAGTATTTT. Amino acids: CASSVAPGSSTDTQYF.